The T cell receptor beta chain described here comes from a study of beta chain features in type 1 diabetes. Study-wide findings and caveats: Whatever favoring of shorter templates PCR might show would apply equally to patients and controls. Patients showed naive, central memory and Treg TCRB repertoires that appeared more similar than those of healthy donors. TCRB CDR3 length was moderately but significantly reduced in all four CD4+ subsets of Type 1 diabetes patients.

The collection from each donor was one heparinised blood draw averaging roughly 100 mL. Without exception, sorted populations had purity beyond 95%. This clone has a handful of counts. Its antigen remains unknown. Sequenced material consisted of expressed TCRB transcripts (all of the isolated RNA was reverse transcribed). Assay: immunoSEQ multiplex PCR; the TCRdb copy retains only in-frame clones and omits some. This sample has 130,000 or so clones, with around 9% found just once. Trimming pared 5 bases from V and 1 base from J, leaving 8 bases between. The germline CDR1 and CDR2 sequences are SGHDN and FVKESK. The CDR3 runs to 14 residues.

This clonotype was sampled from a man aged 25 to 40 with type 1 diabetes. V is TRBV14 and J is TRBJ2-2; D call uncertain. The sequenced sample consisted of central memory CD4+ T cells from blood. Written as DNA, the CDR3 is TGTGCCAGCAGCGTGCCAGGGAACACCGGGGAGCTGTTTTTT. Amino acid sequence: CASSVPGNTGELFF.